This T cell receptor beta chain was recorded in a study of shared clonotypes between healthy human individuals. Study results and caveats: Among the subsets, naive ones generally showed larger estimated richness than memory ones. The diversity represented, both genetic and in exposure history, was limited by few donors. Non-shared clonotypes were found to have lower generation probabilities than the clonotypes that were shared by all four of the sorted-subset donors.

A remark on this clone: The antigen is unknown.

The sorted-subset replicate PCRs were given around 0.2 ug DNA, which is tens of thousands of T cell genomes. Assay: immunoSEQ multiplex PCR; the TCRdb copy retains only in-frame clones and omits some. Of some 1,100,000 clones listed, 75% to 85% are singletons. The CDR3 length is 13 residues. Germline V lookup: CDR1 MNHNY, CDR2 SVGAGI (reference sequence). The ends were cut back, 2 bases at V and 4 bases at J, with 8 bases in the middle. Sample: memory CD4+ T cells from PBMCs. The subset was: CD45RA-negative fraction. The chain joins TRBV6-6 to TRBJ1-2; no reliable D call. The TCR sequence derives from a man aged 18-30 years in good health. Some clones in this sample may be carry-over from other donors' samples. This CDR3 is CASSYGESYGYTF. The CDR3, as DNA: TGTGCCAGCAGTTACGGGGAATCCTATGGCTACACCTTC.